These 29 T cell receptor beta chains came from one sample sequenced in a study of cytomegalovirus exposure and HLA in healthy donors. It was with 60 Vbeta and 13 Jbeta primers that the PCR ran. Here immunoSEQ multiplex PCR was the method, and the copy in TCRdb shows in-frame clones only, minus some. The sample lists over 150,000 clones, about 75% seen once, with roughly 7.3% in the top ten. The specimen sequenced was PBMCs. These receptors all stem from a male donor in good health and CMV-seropositive.

This chain connects TRBV7-2 to TRBJ2-7, with D perhaps matching TRBD2 (6 bases). Germline V gene lookup returns CDR1 SGHTA and CDR2 FQGNSA. The CDR3 is 15 amino acids. V was trimmed by 5 bases and J by 7 bases, leaving 21 bases between them. CDR3 loop: CASSGRAGPPVEQYF. CDR3 nucleotides: TGTGCCAGCAGCGGTAGGGCGGGGCCCCCTGTGGAGCAGTACTTC.

The chain is built from TRBV5-5 and TRBJ2-1; 14 bases are a match to TRBD2. The CDR3 runs 16 residues. Per the germline V gene, CDR1 is SGHKS and CDR2 is YYEKEE (reference sequence). The V gene end was trimmed by 4 bases and the J gene end by 9 bases; junction bases not matched to a gene: 9. DNA for the CDR3: TGTGCCAGCAGCCGCAGGGGGACTAGCGGGGGTGGTGAGCAGTTCTTC. This encodes CASSRRGTSGGGEQFF.

The J gene is TRBJ2-5, the V gene TRBV2; TRBD2 aligns across 11 bases. Trimming at V came to 6 bases and at J to 5 bases, leaving 8 bases not matched to a gene. This CDR3 has 15 amino acids. Germline-derived CDR1 and CDR2 are SNHLY and FYNNEI. The CDR3 loop reads CASRARLAGSETQYF. The CDR3 bases are TGTGCCAGCAGGGCCCGACTAGCGGGGAGTGAGACCCAGTACTTC.

This clone has at least ten counts. The chain employs TRBV7-9 and TRBJ1-1, with 9 positions matching TRBD1. Germline V gene data show CDR1 as SEHNR and CDR2 as FQNEAQ (reference sequence). The junction had 11 bases not matched to a gene; V was cut back by 5 bases and J by 1 base. The CDR3 has 17 amino acids. The CDR3 bases are TGTGCCAGCAGCCCACTCTGGACAGGGGTGAAGAACACTGAAGCTTTCTTT. Protein: CASSPLWTGVKNTEAFF.

This sequence joins TRBV18 and TRBJ2-2, with 10 bases matching TRBD1. CDR1 is KGHSH and CDR2 is LQKENI in the germline V gene. Trimming at V came to 3 bases and at J to 4 bases, leaving 5 bases not matched to a gene. The CDR3 is made up of 16 amino acids. For the CDR3, the DNA is TGTGCCAGCTCACCCCGGGACAGGGGAAGCACCGGGGAGCTGTTTTTT. Protein sequence: CASSPRDRGSTGELFF.

The V gene is TRBV11-2, the J gene TRBJ1-1, with 12 bases fitting TRBD1. This CDR3 region has 19 residues. Germline loops: CDR1 SGHAT, CDR2 FQNNGV. Trimming cost V 2 bases and J 3 bases; bases outside gene matches: 13. The CDR3 spells CASSLSPGQGAGTDTEAFF. CDR3 nucleotide sequence: TGTGCCAGCAGCTTATCCCCGGGACAGGGGGCGGGTACGGACACTGAAGCTTTCTTT.

This chain uses TRBV30 with TRBJ1-1; D might be TRBD1 (5 bases). CDR1 GTSNPN and CDR2 SVGIG come from the germline V gene (reference sequence). V dropped 0 bases and J dropped 4 bases, with 12 bases sitting between them. The CDR3 contains 14 residues. The CDR3 sequence is CAWSVSQGRTEAFF. The CDR3 DNA reads TGTGCCTGGAGTGTCTCCCAGGGTCGCACTGAAGCTTTCTTT.

The chain is built from TRBV19 and TRBJ1-2; 8 bases agree with TRBD1. Germline CDR1 reads LNHDA; CDR2 reads SQIVND (reference sequence). This CDR3 region has 13 residues. Trimming at V came to 4 bases and at J to 8 bases, leaving 6 bases not matched to a gene. CDR3 in amino acids: CASSKGQEAGYTF. The CDR3 nucleotides are TGTGCCAGTAGTAAGGGACAGGAGGCCGGCTACACCTTC.

The J gene is TRBJ2-3, the V gene TRBV6-5; D may be TRBD1 (6 bases). CDR1 is MNHEY and CDR2 is SVGAGI in the germline V gene. Trimming took off 8 bases at V and 9 bases at J, with 15 bases between the two ends. The CDR3 consists of 12 residues. The CDR3 DNA is TGTGCCAGCTCCAAAACACAGGGAACGCAGTATTTT. Its translation is CASSKTQGTQYF.

V usage is TRBV5-1 and J usage is TRBJ1-1; 9 positions match TRBD1. The CDR3 runs 15 residues. From germline, CDR1 is SGHRS and CDR2 YFSETQ. J gave up 11 bases and V 4 bases, and 15 bases lay outside the gene matches. The CDR3 loop is CASSTTTGGDLPAFF. The CDR3 nucleotides read TGCGCCAGCAGCACAACTACAGGGGGCGACCTCCCTGCTTTCTTT.

This clone has just one count. The chain joins TRBV4-2 to TRBJ2-1, with D tentatively TRBD2 (5 bases). The CDR3 spans 13 residues. Germline assignment: CDR1 LGHNA and CDR2 YNFKEQ. Trimming removed 0 bases at V and 9 bases at J, with 9 bases between. CDR3 DNA: TGTGCCAGCAGCCAAGACGGTCGGGGTGAGCAGTTCTTC. This encodes CASSQDGRGEQFF.

This chain connects TRBV10-3 to TRBJ1-5, with TRBD1 identical over 9 bases. V lost 3 bases, J lost 7 bases, and 7 bases stayed unmatched. The CDR3 has 15 amino acids. Germline values: CDR1 ENHRY, CDR2 SYGVKD. The CDR3 sequence: CAISETGGIGQPQHF. In nucleotides, the CDR3 is TGTGCCATCAGTGAAACAGGGGGCATTGGACAGCCCCAGCATTTT.

CDR3 protein: CASSKDRRKKGGYTF. CDR3 nucleotides: TGTGCCAGCAGCAAAGATAGGAGGAAAAAGGGTGGCTACACCTTC. The V and J genes are TRBV21-1 and TRBJ1-2. TRBV21-1 is termed a pseudogene. CDR3 length equals 15 residues.

The chain joins TRBV18 to TRBJ1-1; D might be TRBD1 (5 bases). The CDR3 spans 12 residues. The V end lost 3 bases, the J end lost 8 bases, and 10 bases lay between the germline ends. Germline V gene sequence: CDR1 KGHSH, CDR2 LQKENI. The CDR3 region is CASSPLGQEAFF. CDR3 nucleotides: TGTGCCAGCTCACCTCTCGGACAAGAAGCTTTCTTT. The whole variable domain, filled in from reference TRBV18 and TRBJ1-1, reads NAGVMQNPRHLVRRRGQEARLRCSPMKGHSHVYWYRQLPEEGLKFMVYLQKENIIDESGMPKERFSAEFPKEGPSILRIQQVVRGDSAAYFCASSPLGQEAFFGQGTRLTVV.

The chain combines TRBV5-5 with TRBJ2-7; D is perhaps TRBD1 (5 bases). Between the trimmed V and J ends, which lost 3 bases and 4 bases, there was a span of 14 bases. Germline CDR1 is SGHKS and CDR2 is YYEKEE (reference sequence). The CDR3 consists of 14 residues. The CDR3, as DNA: TGTGCCAGCAGCTCGAAAGGGGCCGGGTACGAGCAGTACTTC. It is translated as CASSSKGAGYEQYF.

The genes are TRBV5-1 and TRBJ2-3; 7 nucleotides agree with TRBD1. With V trimmed by 0 bases and J by 0 bases, 1 base remained unmatched. There are 15 residues in the CDR3. The germline V gene has CDR1 SGHRS and CDR2 YFSETQ. CDR3 nucleotides: TGCGCCAGCAGCTTGGGACAGGGTAGCACAGATACGCAGTATTTT. This encodes CASSLGQGSTDTQYF.

V is TRBV7-9 and J is TRBJ1-1; possible D gene TRBD1, 5 bases. From germline, CDR1 is SEHNR and CDR2 FQNEAQ (reference sequence). The CDR3 spans 17 residues. Trimming pared 1 base from V and 1 base from J, leaving 16 bases between. CDR3 in DNA: TGTGCCAGCAGCTTAGGTTATATGCAGGGTAAGAACACTGAAGCTTTCTTT. Encoded protein: CASSLGYMQGKNTEAFF.

J is TRBJ1-2 and V is TRBV25-1; 9 bases are a match to TRBD1. The ends lost 5 bases at V and 8 bases at J; junction bases unmatched: 6. Germline V CDR1 and CDR2: MGHDK, SYGVNS. CDR3 length equals 13 residues. CDR3 bases: TGTGCCAGCAGTAAATGGGGACAGGGAGGCTACACCTTC. It specifies CASSKWGQGGYTF.

DNA of the CDR3: TGTGCCAGCAGCGCCACAGGGGAAAGCTCCTATAATTCACCCCTCCACTTT. It yields the protein CASSATGESSYNSPLHF. The chain couples TRBV9 to TRBJ1-6; 7 nucleotides match TRBD1. There are 17 residues in the CDR3. The junction had 6 bases not matched to a gene; V was cut back by 3 bases and J by 0 bases. Germline values: CDR1 SGDLS, CDR2 YYNGEE.

The chain carries TRBV2 and TRBJ1-5, with D unclear. CDR3 length equals 13 residues. The ends were cut back, 2 bases at V and 4 bases at J, with 6 bases in the middle. CDR1 and CDR2 from the germline V gene are SNHLY and FYNNEI. CDR3 nucleotides: TGTGCCAGCAGTGAATACAGAAATCAGCCCCAGCATTTT. This gives the protein CASSEYRNQPQHF.

This chain links TRBV4-2 with TRBJ1-3; D unclear. Germline V gene lookup returns CDR1 LGHNA and CDR2 YNFKEQ. The CDR3 has 16 residues. V lost 3 bases and J lost 0, with 12 bases in between. CDR3 amino acids: CASSHSGGSSGNTIYF. The CDR3 nucleotides read TGTGCCAGCAGCCATTCCGGTGGTAGCTCTGGAAACACCATATATTTT.

The J gene is TRBJ1-2, the V gene TRBV6-6; D gene ambiguous. Looked up from germline, CDR1 is MNHNY and CDR2 is SVGAGI (reference sequence). Trimming took off 6 bases at V and 8 bases at J, with 10 bases between the two ends. This CDR3 region has 11 residues. Here the CDR3 DNA reads TGTGCCAGCAGCCGCTTGGAGGGCTACACCTTC. It codes for CASSRLEGYTF.

This rearrangement joins TRBV29-1 to TRBJ1-2; D is possibly TRBD1 (5 bases). This CDR3 region has 14 residues. CDR1 and CDR2 from the germline V gene are SQVTM and ANQGSEA. V was clipped by 5 bases and J by 5 bases, with 18 bases between them. The DNA of the CDR3 is TGCAGCGTTCGGGGGACCGGGACCTCGTATGGCTACACCTTC. As protein: CSVRGTGTSYGYTF.

The rearrangement uses TRBV10-1 and TRBJ1-1; D uncertain. CDR1 and CDR2 from the germline V gene are WNHNN and SYGVQD (reference sequence). The CDR3 loop spans 13 amino acids. The CDR3 region is CVKQIFCDTEAFF. DNA of the CDR3: TGCGTCAAACAAATTTTCTGTGACACTGAAGCTTTCTTT.

The CDR3 sequence: CASSVATTGGPGNEQFF. Here the CDR3 DNA reads TGTGCCAGCAGCGTTGCCACCACGGGGGGGCCGGGCAATGAGCAGTTCTTC. The rearrangement links TRBV5-6 to TRBJ2-1, with TRBD2 identical over 8 bases. The J segment lost 6 bases and the V segment lost 4 bases, leaving 15 bases of the junction unmatched. The CDR3 runs to 17 residues. Germline CDR1 is SGHDT and CDR2 is YYEEEE.

The rearrangement uses TRBV27 and TRBJ1-1; D is undetermined. V dropped 5 bases and J dropped 0 bases, with 16 bases sitting between them. This CDR3 spans 16 amino acids. Germline V gives CDR1 MNHEY, CDR2 SMNVEV (reference sequence). The CDR3 is CASSREGARMNTEAFF. CDR3 coding DNA: TGTGCCAGCAGTAGGGAGGGAGCAAGAATGAACACTGAAGCTTTCTTT.

The genes are TRBV9 and TRBJ2-1; 12 bases match TRBD2. The CDR3 runs 16 residues. After removal of 3 bases from V and 8 bases from J, the junction contained 9 bases not matched to a gene. Per the germline V gene, CDR1 is SGDLS and CDR2 is YYNGEE. Here the CDR3 reads CASSATSSGGAHEQFF. In nucleotides, the CDR3 is TGTGCCAGCAGCGCCACCTCTAGCGGGGGGGCCCATGAGCAGTTCTTC.

V and J are TRBV30 and TRBJ1-6; D gene ambiguous. The CDR3 length is 13 residues. V was cut by 2 bases and J by 7 bases, with 9 bases left in between. Germline CDR1 reads GTSNPN; CDR2 reads SVGIG (reference sequence). The CDR3 region is CAWSSRYNSPLHF. The CDR3 coding sequence is TGTGCCTGGAGTTCCAGGTACAATTCACCCCTCCACTTT.

This clone was seen a handful of times. This sequence joins TRBV4-1 and TRBJ2-6; 10 bases align to TRBD1. Germline V gene sequence: CDR1 MGHRA, CDR2 YSYEKL. The CDR3 extends over 17 amino acids. Trimming at V came to 5 bases and at J to 4 bases, leaving 8 bases not matched to a gene. The CDR3 DNA is TGCGCCAGCAGCTCGGGACAGGGGTTCTCGGGGGCCAACGTCCTGACTTTC. It encodes CASSSGQGFSGANVLTF.